The 23 T cell receptor beta chains listed next were all sequenced from one sample in a study of identical twins. Each CDR3 protein is one row after TCRdb ran MiXCR on the 5' RACE reads. The sample lists fewer than 800,000 distinct CDR3 sequences, around 7.5% occurring once. These records were also assigned to another study, of yellow fever vaccine responses in identical twins.

What was sequenced was PBMCs. Receptors originate from a woman aged 18-29 years in good health.

The rearrangement uses TRBV12-3 or TRBV12-4 and TRBJ2-2; 7 nucleotides match TRBD2. This CDR3 is 16 amino acids long. The junction had 9 bases not matched to a gene; V was cut back by 5 bases and J by 3 bases. The CDR3 region has the DNA TGTGCCAGCAGTCCCCAATGGACTAGTCACACCGGGGAGCTGTTTTTT. Its translation: CASSPQWTSHTGELFF.

This clonotype has just a few counts. V usage is TRBV13 and J usage is TRBJ2-1; D is possibly TRBD2 (9 bases). CDR1 is PRHDT, CDR2 FYEKMQ, per germline (reference sequence). Trimming pared 5 bases from V and 5 bases from J, leaving 28 bases between. The CDR3 contains 19 residues. CDR3 residues: CASSTYRGSGLAGNNEQFF. Here the CDR3 DNA reads TGTGCCAGCAGCACCTACAGGGGGTCGGGGCTAGCGGGAAACAATGAGCAGTTCTTC.

In regard to this clonotype: This could be a read error, since a much larger clone is one nucleotide away. This chain links TRBV2 with TRBJ2-5; 7 nucleotides agree with TRBD1. Per germline, CDR1 SNHLY and CDR2 FYNNEI. The CDR3 has 14 residues. DNA of the CDR3: TGTGCCTGCAGTGATAGGGGGCGGCAAGAGACCCAGTACTTC. Its protein product is CACSDRGRQETQYF.

The table lists this clonotype with a few counts. The rearrangement links TRBV7-2 to TRBJ2-7; D uncertain. The germline V and J ends were trimmed by 2 bases and 4 bases, with 12 bases remaining between them. The germline V gene has CDR1 SGHTA and CDR2 FQGNSA. CDR3 length: 14 residues. The DNA of the CDR3 is TGTGCCAGCAGCTTATGGGTCAGCGATTACGAGCAGTACGTC. Protein product: CASSLWVSDYEQYV.

This clonotype came up many times. The chain joins TRBV7-6 to TRBJ1-2, with 8 bases that match TRBD1. V lost 3 bases, J lost 7 bases, and 10 bases stayed unmatched. Germline CDR1 reads SGHVS; CDR2 reads FNYEAQ. CDR3 length: 15 amino acids. For the CDR3, the DNA is TGTGCCAGCAGCTTGGGAGACAGGGGTCGTGGTGGCTACACCTTC. This codes for CASSLGDRGRGGYTF.

This clonotype was counted a single time. This rearrangement joins TRBV15 to TRBJ2-2; 9 bases are shared with TRBD2. With 0 bases clipped from V and 7 bases from J, the junction kept 9 bases outside the gene matches. The length of the CDR3 is 17 residues. Germline-derived CDR1 and CDR2 are LNHNV and YYDKDF (reference sequence). CDR3 sequence: CATSRDWASGTSGELFF. The DNA for the CDR3 is TGTGCCACCAGCAGAGATTGGGCTAGCGGGACTAGCGGGGAGCTGTTTTTT.

V and J are TRBV7-9 and TRBJ2-7; 7 positions match TRBD2. The trim removed 1 base at V and 3 bases at J, leaving 6 bases unmatched. Germline V gives CDR1 SEHNR, CDR2 FQNEAQ (reference sequence). The CDR3 runs to 15 residues. CDR3 sequence reads: CASSLVASGYYEQYF. CDR3 nucleotide sequence: TGTGCCAGCAGCTTAGTGGCTAGCGGTTACTACGAGCAGTACTTC. The whole variable domain, remainder taken from reference TRBV7-9 and TRBJ2-7, is DTGVSQNPRHKITKRGQNVTFRCDPISEHNRLYWYRQTLGQGPEFLTYFQNEAQLEKSRLLSDRFSAERPKGSFSTLEIQRTEQGDSAMYLCASSLVASGYYEQYFGPGTRLTVT.

This clonotype was found many times. The genes are TRBV7-3 and TRBJ2-5; 8 nucleotides agree with TRBD1. Trimming took 5 bases from V and 2 from J; bases not matched to a gene: 7. The CDR3 consists of 15 residues. The V gene's germline CDR1 is SGHTA and CDR2 FQGTGA. For the CDR3, the DNA is TGTGCCAGCAGCCAGGACAGGGACCTGCAAGAGACCCAGTACTTC. As protein: CASSQDRDLQETQYF. Variable domain in full (rest from reference TRBV7-3 and TRBJ2-5): GAGVSQTPSNKVTEKGKYVELRCDPISGHTALYWYRQSLGQGPEFLIYFQGTGAADDSGLPNDRFFAVRPEGSVSTLKIQRTERGDSAVYLCASSQDRDLQETQYFGPGTRLLVL.

This clonotype was counted at least ten times. The chain has TRBV5-1 and TRBJ1-1; 12 bases match TRBD1. Per germline, CDR1 SGHRS and CDR2 YFSETQ. V dropped 2 bases and J dropped 4; count of bases not matched to a gene: 6. This CDR3 has 16 residues. CDR3 in DNA: TGCGCCAGCAGCTTAGGGACAGGGGGCCTGGGCACTGAAGCTTTCTTT. Translating it yields CASSLGTGGLGTEAFF.

This clonotype was seen more than once but under ten times. The CDR3 here is CAISDSVGTSGSYEQYF. The CDR3 DNA reads as TGTGCCATCAGTGACTCGGTCGGGACTAGCGGATCCTACGAGCAGTACTTC. The chain combines TRBV10-3 with TRBJ2-7; TRBD2 agrees at 11 bases. CDR3 length: 17 residues. The trim removed 3 bases at V and 1 base at J, leaving 8 bases unmatched. Germline V CDR1 and CDR2: ENHRY, SYGVKD.

This chain uses TRBV20-1 with TRBJ2-3; tentative D call: TRBD2 (6 bases). Per germline, CDR1 DFQATT and CDR2 SNEGSKA (reference sequence). Trimming took off 4 bases at V and 0 bases at J, with 14 bases between the two ends. CDR3 size: 15 residues. CDR3 in amino acids: CSATASETSTDTQYF. In DNA form, the CDR3 reads TGCAGTGCTACCGCTAGCGAGACTAGCACAGATACGCAGTATTTT.

This clonotype was detected only a few times. V usage is TRBV6-1 and J usage is TRBJ1-5; D not resolved. Germline V lookup: CDR1 MNHNS, CDR2 SASEGT. V lost 5 bases and J lost 8, with 7 bases in between. The CDR3 spans 11 residues. The CDR3 sequence: CASSTYEPQHF. The CDR3 region has the DNA TGTGCCAGCAGTACTTATGAGCCCCAGCATTTT.

This clonotype has just a few counts. The genes are TRBV20-1 and TRBJ2-1; D unclear. Trimming cost V 6 bases and J 4 bases, with 19 bases left between them. The CDR3 has 15 residues. Germline V gene lookup returns CDR1 DFQATT and CDR2 SNEGSKA (reference sequence). This chain's CDR3 is CSAKSSQWVYNEQFF. The CDR3, as DNA: TGCAGTGCCAAGTCCTCCCAGTGGGTTTACAATGAGCAGTTCTTC.

Only a few counts were recorded for this clonotype. The CDR3 DNA follows: TGTGCCAGCAGCCCTTCACCGGGACTAGCGGGCCCTGAGACCCAGTACTTC. It yields the protein CASSPSPGLAGPETQYF. The rearrangement joins TRBV7-8 to TRBJ2-5; TRBD2 aligns across 12 bases. The CDR3 length is 17 residues. Germline CDR1 is SGHVS and CDR2 is FQNEAQ. Losses at the gene ends were 5 bases for V and 5 bases for J; bases not matched to a gene: 12.

The gene calls are TRBV19 and TRBJ1-1; no reliable D call. The germline V and J ends were trimmed by 2 bases and 3 bases, with 19 bases remaining between them. This CDR3 is 17 amino acids long. Germline CDR1 and CDR2: LNHDA and SQIVND (reference sequence). This chain's CDR3 is CASSIWPKGSLDTEAFF. As DNA, the CDR3 is TGTGCCAGTAGTATATGGCCCAAGGGCTCATTGGACACTGAAGCTTTCTTT.

The CDR3: CASSDSGTSGPDTQYF. CDR3 nucleotide sequence: TGTGCCAGCAGTGACTCCGGGACTAGCGGGCCAGATACGCAGTATTTT. V is TRBV6-4 and J is TRBJ2-3; 12 bases are shared with TRBD2. V was pared by 0 bases and J by 4 bases, with 2 bases of the junction left unmatched. The CDR3 runs to 16 residues. Germline loops: CDR1 MRHNA, CDR2 SNTAGT.

This clonotype appeared a few times. This chain links TRBV29-1 with TRBJ2-7; tentative D call: TRBD1 (5 bases). Germline V CDR1 and CDR2: SQVTM, ANQGSEA. Trimming removed 6 bases from V and 1 base from J, with 13 bases in between. This CDR3 contains 13 residues. The CDR3 loop reads CSVAAGNSYEQYF. The CDR3 bases are TGCAGCGTGGCCGCAGGGAATTCCTACGAGCAGTACTTC.

This clonotype has a handful of counts. J is TRBJ2-1 and V is TRBV20-1; 16 bases map to TRBD2. The V gene's germline CDR1 is DFQATT and CDR2 SNEGSKA (reference sequence). V was clipped by 6 bases and J by 1 base; unmatched bases: 9. This CDR3 region has 18 residues. In DNA form, the CDR3 reads TGCAGTGCGGAAGGGACTAGCGGGGGGGTTGGGTCCTACAATGAGCAGTTCTTC. It translates to CSAEGTSGGVGSYNEQFF.

This clonotype was picked up many times. This chain connects TRBV15 to TRBJ2-2, with no clear D. The CDR3 consists of 14 residues. From germline, CDR1 is LNHNV and CDR2 YYDKDF (reference sequence). The V end lost 5 bases, the J end lost 1 base, and 8 bases lay between the germline ends. CDR3: CATSLQQNTGELFF. The CDR3 DNA is TGTGCCACCAGCCTACAACAGAACACCGGGGAGCTGTTTTTT.

J is TRBJ2-3 and V is TRBV20-1; 8 bases are shared with TRBD2. Germline V gene data show CDR1 as DFQATT and CDR2 as SNEGSKA (reference sequence). The CDR3 has 14 residues. With V trimmed by 5 bases and J by 3 bases, 7 bases remained unmatched. CDR3 protein: CSAPGLVGTDTQYF. The CDR3 DNA reads TGCAGTGCTCCGGGACTAGTAGGGACAGATACGCAGTATTTT.

Details on this clonotype: A much larger clone differs by one base, so this may be a read error. The chain is built from TRBV29-1 and TRBJ2-5, with D possibly being TRBD1 or TRBD2 (6 bases each). Trimming removed 5 bases from V and 5 bases from J, with 15 bases in between. This CDR3 region has 13 residues. Germline-derived CDR1 and CDR2 are SQVTM and ANQGSEA. DNA for the CDR3: TGCAGCGTTCATAGGGGGGCTCGGGAGACCCAGTACTTC. Amino acid sequence: CSVHRGARETQYF.

This clonotype was observed a handful of times. This chain joins TRBV13 and TRBJ2-4, with TRBD1 matching over 10 bases. The germline V gene has CDR1 PRHDT and CDR2 FYEKMQ (reference sequence). The CDR3 contains 15 residues. The V and J ends lost 7 bases and 4 bases, in that order; junction bases with no gene match: 7. CDR3 DNA sequence: TGTGCCAGCAACTCCAGGGGACAGGGGAAAAACATTCAGTACTTC. It codes for CASNSRGQGKNIQYF.

The CDR3 coding sequence is TGCGCCAGCACCGGGACAGGGAACTATGGCTACACCTTC. It encodes CASTGTGNYGYTF. The chain has TRBV5-1 and TRBJ1-2, with 9 bases aligning to TRBD1. V gave up 6 bases and J gave up 2 bases; unmatched junction bases: 2. The CDR3 is 13 amino acids. CDR1 and CDR2 from the germline V gene are SGHRS and YFSETQ.